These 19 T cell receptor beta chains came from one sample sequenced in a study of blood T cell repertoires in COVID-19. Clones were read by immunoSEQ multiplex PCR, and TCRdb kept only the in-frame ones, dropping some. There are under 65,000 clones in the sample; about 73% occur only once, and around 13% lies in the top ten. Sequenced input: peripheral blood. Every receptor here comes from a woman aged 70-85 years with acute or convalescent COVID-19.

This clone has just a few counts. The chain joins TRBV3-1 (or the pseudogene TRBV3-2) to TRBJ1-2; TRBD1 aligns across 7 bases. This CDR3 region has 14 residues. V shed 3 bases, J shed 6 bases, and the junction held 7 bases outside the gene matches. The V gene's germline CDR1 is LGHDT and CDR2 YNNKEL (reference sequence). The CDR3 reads CASSQHRGRDGYTF. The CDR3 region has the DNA TGTGCCAGCAGCCAGCACAGGGGAAGAGATGGCTACACCTTC.

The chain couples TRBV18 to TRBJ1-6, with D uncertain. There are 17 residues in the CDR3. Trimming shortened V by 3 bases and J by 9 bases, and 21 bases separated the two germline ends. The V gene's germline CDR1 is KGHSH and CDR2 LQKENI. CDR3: CASSPAPAGRVGSPLHF. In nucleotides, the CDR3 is TGTGCCAGCTCACCCGCGCCAGCGGGGAGGGTAGGTTCACCCCTCCACTTT.

Written as DNA, the CDR3 is TGTGCCAGCAGCGGGCGGGACCACTCTGGAAACACCATATATTTT. Protein sequence: CASSGRDHSGNTIYF. The V call is TRBV11-2, the J call TRBJ1-3; perhaps TRBD1 as D (5 bases). Germline lookup yields CDR1 SGHAT and CDR2 FQNNGV. This CDR3 has 15 residues. Trimming shortened V by 5 bases and J by 0 bases, and 11 bases separated the two germline ends.

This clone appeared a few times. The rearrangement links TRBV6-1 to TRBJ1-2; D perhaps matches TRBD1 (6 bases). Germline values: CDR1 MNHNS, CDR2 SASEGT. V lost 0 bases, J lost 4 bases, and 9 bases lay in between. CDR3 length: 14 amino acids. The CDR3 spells CASSEATGPYGYTF. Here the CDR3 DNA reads TGTGCCAGCAGTGAAGCGACAGGCCCCTATGGCTACACCTTC.

The CDR3 sequence is CASSPWTRKVSDTQYF. The CDR3 coding sequence is TGTGCCAGCAGCCCTTGGACTCGCAAGGTTTCAGATACGCAGTATTTT. The chain carries TRBV7-8 and TRBJ2-3, with D perhaps matching TRBD2 (5 bases). V dropped 5 bases and J dropped 4 bases, with 19 bases sitting between them. This CDR3 region has 16 residues. Germline lookup yields CDR1 SGHVS and CDR2 FQNEAQ. The full variable domain, completed using reference TRBV7-8 and TRBJ2-3, is GAGVSQSPRYKVAKRGQDVALRCDPISGHVSLFWYQQALGQGPEFLTYFQNEAQLDKSGLPSDRFFAERPEGSVSTLKIQRTQQEDSAVYLCASSPWTRKVSDTQYFGPGTRLTVL.

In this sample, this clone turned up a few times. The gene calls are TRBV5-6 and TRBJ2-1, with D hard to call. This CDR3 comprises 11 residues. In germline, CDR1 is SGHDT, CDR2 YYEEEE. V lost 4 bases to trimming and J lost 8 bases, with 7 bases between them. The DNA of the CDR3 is TGTGCCAGCAGCCGCACTTATGAGCAGTTCTTC. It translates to CASSRTYEQFF.

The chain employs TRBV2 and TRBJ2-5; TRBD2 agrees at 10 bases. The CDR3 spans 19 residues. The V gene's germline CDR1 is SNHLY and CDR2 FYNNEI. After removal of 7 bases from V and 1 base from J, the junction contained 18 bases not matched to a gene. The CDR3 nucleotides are TGTGCCAGCAATCTAGATCCGGCTAGCGGGGGACTTAGCCAAGAGACCCAGTACTTC. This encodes CASNLDPASGGLSQETQYF. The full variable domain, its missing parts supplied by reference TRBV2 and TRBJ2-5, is EPEVTQTPSHQVTQMGQEVILRCVPISNHLYFYWYRQILGQKVEFLVSFYNNEISEKSEIFDDQFSVERPDGSNFTLKIRSTKLEDSAMYFCASNLDPASGGLSQETQYFGPGTRLLVL.

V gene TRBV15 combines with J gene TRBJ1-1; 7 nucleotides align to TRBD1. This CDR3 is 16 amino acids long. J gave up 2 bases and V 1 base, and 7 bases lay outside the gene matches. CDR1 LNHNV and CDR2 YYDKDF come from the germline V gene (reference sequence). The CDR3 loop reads CATSRGSGTDNTEAFF. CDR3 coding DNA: TGTGCCACCAGCAGAGGATCAGGGACAGATAACACTGAAGCTTTCTTT.

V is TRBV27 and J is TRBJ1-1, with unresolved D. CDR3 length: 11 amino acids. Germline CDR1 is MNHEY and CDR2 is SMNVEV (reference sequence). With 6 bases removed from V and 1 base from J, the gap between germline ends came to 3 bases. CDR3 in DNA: TGTGCCAGCAGCTCGAACACTGAAGCTTTCTTT. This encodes CASSSNTEAFF.

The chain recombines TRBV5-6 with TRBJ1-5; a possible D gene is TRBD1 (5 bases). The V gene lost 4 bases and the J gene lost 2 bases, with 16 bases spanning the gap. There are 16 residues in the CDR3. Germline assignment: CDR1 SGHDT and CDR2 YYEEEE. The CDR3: CASSALRGLGNQPQHF. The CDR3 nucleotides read TGTGCCAGCAGCGCGCTGCGGGGGTTGGGCAATCAGCCCCAGCATTTT.

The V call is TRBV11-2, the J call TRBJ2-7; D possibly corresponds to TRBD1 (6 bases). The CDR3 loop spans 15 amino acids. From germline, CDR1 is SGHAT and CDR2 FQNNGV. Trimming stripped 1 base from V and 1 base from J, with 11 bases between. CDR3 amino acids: CASSLGRGRSYEQYF. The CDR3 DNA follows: TGTGCCAGCAGCTTAGGCAGGGGTCGGTCCTACGAGCAGTACTTC. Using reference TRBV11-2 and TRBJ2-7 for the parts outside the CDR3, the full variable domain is EAGVAQSPRYKIIEKRQSVAFWCNPISGHATLYWYQQILGQGPKLLIQFQNNGVVDDSQLPKDRFSAERLKGVDSTLKIQPAKLEDSAVYLCASSLGRGRSYEQYFGPGTRLTVT.

CDR3 loop: CASSLGTALGYGYTF. Written as DNA, the CDR3 is TGTGCCAGCAGCTTAGGAACCGCCCTAGGCTATGGCTACACCTTC. The chain employs TRBV7-6 and TRBJ1-2; no clear D. Trimming pared 1 base from V and 4 bases from J, leaving 13 bases between. Germline V gives CDR1 SGHVS, CDR2 FNYEAQ. The CDR3 spans 15 residues.

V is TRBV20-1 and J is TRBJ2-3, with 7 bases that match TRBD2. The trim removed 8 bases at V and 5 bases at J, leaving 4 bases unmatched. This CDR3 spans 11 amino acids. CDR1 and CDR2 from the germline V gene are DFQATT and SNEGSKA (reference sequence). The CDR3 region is CSCASGDTQYF. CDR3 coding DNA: TGCAGTTGTGCTAGCGGAGATACGCAGTATTTT.

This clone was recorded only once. The CDR3 loop is CASNYRAGQPQHF. The DNA of the CDR3 is TGTGCCAGCAATTACAGGGCTGGTCAGCCCCAGCATTTT. The chain couples TRBV12-3 or TRBV12-4 to TRBJ1-5; D may be TRBD1 (6 bases). The CDR3 covers 13 residues. Deletions cut 7 bases from V and 6 bases from J, with 13 bases between.

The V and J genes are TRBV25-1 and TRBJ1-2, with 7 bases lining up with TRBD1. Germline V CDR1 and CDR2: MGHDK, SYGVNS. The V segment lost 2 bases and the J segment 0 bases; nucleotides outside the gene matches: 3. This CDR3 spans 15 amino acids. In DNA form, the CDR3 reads TGTGCCAGCAGTGAAATCGGGACAGCTAACTATGGCTACACCTTC. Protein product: CASSEIGTANYGYTF.

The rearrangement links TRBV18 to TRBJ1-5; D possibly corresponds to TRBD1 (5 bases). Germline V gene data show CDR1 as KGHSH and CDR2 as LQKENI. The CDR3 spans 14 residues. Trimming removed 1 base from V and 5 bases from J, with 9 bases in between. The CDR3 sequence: CASSPLDTHQPQHF. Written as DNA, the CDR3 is TGTGCCAGCTCACCACTGGACACCCATCAGCCCCAGCATTTT.

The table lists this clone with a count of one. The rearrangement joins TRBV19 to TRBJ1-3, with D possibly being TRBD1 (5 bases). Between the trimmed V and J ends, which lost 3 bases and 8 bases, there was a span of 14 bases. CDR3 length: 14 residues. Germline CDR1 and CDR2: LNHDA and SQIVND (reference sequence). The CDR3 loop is CASSMEQGRYTIYF. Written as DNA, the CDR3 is TGTGCCAGTAGTATGGAGCAGGGCCGGTACACCATATATTTT.

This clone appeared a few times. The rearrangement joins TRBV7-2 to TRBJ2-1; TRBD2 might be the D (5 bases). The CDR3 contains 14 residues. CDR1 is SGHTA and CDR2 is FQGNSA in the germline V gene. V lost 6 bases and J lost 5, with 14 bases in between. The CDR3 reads CASSRQTGNNEQFF. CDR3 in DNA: TGTGCCAGCAGTCGCCAAACCGGGAACAATGAGCAGTTCTTC.

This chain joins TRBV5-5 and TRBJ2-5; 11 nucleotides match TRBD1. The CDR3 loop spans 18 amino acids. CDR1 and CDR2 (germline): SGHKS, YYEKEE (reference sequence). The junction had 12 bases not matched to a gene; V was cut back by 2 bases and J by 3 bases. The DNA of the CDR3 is TGTGCCAGCAGCTTCCGCCAACCTCCGGGACAGGGGGAAGAGACCCAGTACTTC. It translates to CASSFRQPPGQGEETQYF.